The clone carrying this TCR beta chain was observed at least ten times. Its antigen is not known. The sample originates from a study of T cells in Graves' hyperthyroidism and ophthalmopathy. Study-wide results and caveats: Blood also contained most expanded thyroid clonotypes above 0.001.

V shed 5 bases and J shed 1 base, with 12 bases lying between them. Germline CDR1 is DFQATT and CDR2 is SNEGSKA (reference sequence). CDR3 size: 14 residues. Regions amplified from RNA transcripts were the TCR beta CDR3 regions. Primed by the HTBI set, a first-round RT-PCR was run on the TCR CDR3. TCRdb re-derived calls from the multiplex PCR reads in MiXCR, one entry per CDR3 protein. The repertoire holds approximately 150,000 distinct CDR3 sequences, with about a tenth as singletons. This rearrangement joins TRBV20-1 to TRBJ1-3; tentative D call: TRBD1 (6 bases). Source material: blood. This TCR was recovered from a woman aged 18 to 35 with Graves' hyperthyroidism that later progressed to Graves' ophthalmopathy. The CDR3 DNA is TGCAGTGCTCATGACAGGTCTTCTGGAAACACCATATATTTT. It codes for CSAHDRSSGNTIYF.